What follows are 8 T cell receptor beta chains derived from one specimen sequenced in a study of blood T cell repertoires in COVID-19. TCRdb's table, derived via immunoSEQ multiplex PCR, lists solely in-frame clones and lacks some. The table lists more than 250,000 clones, roughly 91% of them singletons. Sequencing was carried out using peripheral blood. Every receptor here comes from a man aged 50 or older with active or convalescent COVID-19.

The V and J genes are TRBV7-6 and TRBJ2-3; 14 positions match TRBD2. With V trimmed by 4 bases and J by 2 bases, 5 bases remained unmatched. The CDR3 consists of 17 residues. The germline gives CDR1 SGHVS, CDR2 FNYEAQ. CDR3 nucleotide sequence: TGTGCCAGCAGCTCCTGGACTAGCGGGGGGCTCACAGATACGCAGTATTTT. Its translation: CASSSWTSGGLTDTQYF.

This clone has a single count. The rearrangement uses TRBV2 and TRBJ1-3; D remains ambiguous. V lost 4 bases and J lost 1, with 11 bases in between. CDR1 SNHLY and CDR2 FYNNEI come from the germline V gene. This CDR3 is built from 15 residues. The CDR3 protein is CASSGSRGSGNTIYF. CDR3 DNA: TGTGCCAGCAGTGGTTCACGGGGATCTGGAAACACCATATATTTT.

This chain links TRBV15 with TRBJ2-3; 7 bases align to TRBD2. With V trimmed by 4 bases and J by 3 bases, 13 bases remained unmatched. The CDR3 runs to 17 residues. The V gene's germline CDR1 is LNHNV and CDR2 YYDKDF (reference sequence). CDR3 loop: CATSKPLGQRDTDTQYF. CDR3 in DNA: TGTGCCACCAGCAAGCCGCTTGGGCAGCGGGATACAGATACGCAGTATTTT.

The chain combines TRBV10-3 with TRBJ1-1, with D hard to call. Trimming removed 0 bases from V and 5 bases from J, with 10 bases in between. Germline V gene lookup returns CDR1 ENHRY and CDR2 SYGVKD. The CDR3 covers 14 residues. The CDR3: CAISESIRVTEAFF. CDR3 DNA sequence: TGTGCCATCAGTGAGTCAATCCGGGTGACTGAAGCTTTCTTT.

This rearrangement joins TRBV30 to TRBJ1-6, with a tentative D call TRBD1 (5 bases). The CDR3 spans 16 residues. Trimming left V 0 bases short and J 10 bases short, with 19 bases between. CDR1 is GTSNPN and CDR2 is SVGIG in the germline V gene (reference sequence). In DNA form, the CDR3 reads TGTGCCTGGAGTGTAAAAGGGGCAGGCCTCGGATCACCCCTCCACTTT. It translates to CAWSVKGAGLGSPLHF.

The rearrangement uses TRBV28 and TRBJ1-5, with D perhaps matching TRBD1 (6 bases). V was cut by 5 bases and J by 6 bases, with 14 bases left in between. The length of the CDR3 is 14 residues. The germline gives CDR1 MDHEN, CDR2 SYDVKM. The CDR3 spells CASSLGGGSQPQHF. Here the CDR3 DNA reads TGTGCCAGCAGTCTGGGGGGGGGCTCTCAGCCCCAGCATTTT.

The chain has TRBV18 and TRBJ1-1; no firm D call. This CDR3 is 15 amino acids long. The germline V gene encodes CDR1 KGHSH and CDR2 LQKENI. The V end was cut by 4 bases, the J end by 0 bases, with 12 bases between. CDR3 nucleotide sequence: TGTGCCAGCTCACGCTCCGATCGGGTGAACACTGAAGCTTTCTTT. It translates to CASSRSDRVNTEAFF.

J is TRBJ1-4 and V is TRBV5-8; no definite D call. Germline V CDR1 and CDR2: SGHTS, YDEGEE. The CDR3 contains 12 residues. V lost 4 bases and J lost 7, with 8 bases in between. The CDR3: CASSTPSEKLFF. The CDR3 DNA is TGTGCCAGCAGCACGCCCAGTGAAAAACTGTTTTTT.